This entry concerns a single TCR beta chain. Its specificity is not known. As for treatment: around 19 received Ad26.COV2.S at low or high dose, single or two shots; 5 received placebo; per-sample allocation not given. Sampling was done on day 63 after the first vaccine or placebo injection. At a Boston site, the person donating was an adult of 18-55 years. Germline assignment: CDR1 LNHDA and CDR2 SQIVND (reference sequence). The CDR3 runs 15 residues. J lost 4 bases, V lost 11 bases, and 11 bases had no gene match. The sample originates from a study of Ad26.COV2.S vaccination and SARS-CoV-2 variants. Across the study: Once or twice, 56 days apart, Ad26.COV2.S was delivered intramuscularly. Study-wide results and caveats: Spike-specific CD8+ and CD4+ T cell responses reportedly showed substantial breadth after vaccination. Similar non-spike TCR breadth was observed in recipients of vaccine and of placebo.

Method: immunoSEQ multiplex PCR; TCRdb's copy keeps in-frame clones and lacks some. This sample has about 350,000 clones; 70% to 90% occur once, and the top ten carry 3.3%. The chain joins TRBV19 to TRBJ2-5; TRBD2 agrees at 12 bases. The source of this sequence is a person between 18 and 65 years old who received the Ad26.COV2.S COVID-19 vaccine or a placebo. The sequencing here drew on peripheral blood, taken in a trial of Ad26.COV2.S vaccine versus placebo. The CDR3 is CASTSGREVAETQYF. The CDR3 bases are TGTGCCTCGACTAGCGGGAGAGAGGTAGCAGAGACCCAGTACTTC.